One T cell receptor beta chain is described in this entry. The time point denotes: pre-treatment baseline. Disease control meant complete response, partial response or stable disease at 12 weeks. Here immunoSEQ multiplex PCR was the method, and the copy in TCRdb shows in-frame clones only, minus some. The sample has several thousand clones, approximately 80% seen once. The data belong to a study of blood T cell dynamics during melanoma immunotherapy. The CDR3 covers 16 residues. V lost 3 bases to trimming and J lost 6 bases; unmatched junction nucleotides: 9. CDR1 and CDR2 from the germline V gene are LGHNA and YSLEER.

This clonotype was obtained from a human donor with melanoma. The chain recombines TRBV4-3 with TRBJ2-2; 8 nucleotides match TRBD2. The specimen was blood, collected from a patient treated with checkpoint blockade. CDR3 DNA: TGCGCCAGCAGCCATTCCCCGGGGGGGGTTCCCGGGGAGCTGTTTTTT. Protein sequence: CASSHSPGGVPGELFF.